This T cell receptor beta chain was sequenced during a study of cytomegalovirus exposure and HLA in healthy donors. General study results and limits: Associated with HLA alleles at 0.05 false discovery rate in a later analysis were 16,951 TCR beta sequences. Sequencing likely generated an artifact that appeared as a cluster of highly shared sequence variants.

PCR used 60 Vbeta primers and 13 Jbeta primers. Original analysis: The count from a later analysis was some 76 million unique TCR beta chains, about 9.9 million of them shared. Measured with immunoSEQ multiplex PCR; TCRdb has only the in-frame clones, and not every one. V, J and clone size are taken as reported in that table, and D and trimming were inferred from the DNA itself. The table lists some 170,000 clones, about four fifths of them singletons. This clone was counted between two and nine times. The antigen is unknown. The J segment lost 0 bases and the V segment lost 3 bases, leaving 6 bases of the junction unmatched. Germline values: CDR1 SGDLS, CDR2 YYNGEE. The CDR3 runs 16 residues.

Input material: PBMCs. The origin of this receptor is a woman aged 18 to 35 in good health and CMV-seropositive. This chain links TRBV9 with TRBJ1-3; 7 bases fit TRBD1. The CDR3 protein is CASSEWTGLSGNTIYF. CDR3 bases: TGTGCCAGCAGCGAGTGGACAGGCCTCTCTGGAAACACCATATATTTT.